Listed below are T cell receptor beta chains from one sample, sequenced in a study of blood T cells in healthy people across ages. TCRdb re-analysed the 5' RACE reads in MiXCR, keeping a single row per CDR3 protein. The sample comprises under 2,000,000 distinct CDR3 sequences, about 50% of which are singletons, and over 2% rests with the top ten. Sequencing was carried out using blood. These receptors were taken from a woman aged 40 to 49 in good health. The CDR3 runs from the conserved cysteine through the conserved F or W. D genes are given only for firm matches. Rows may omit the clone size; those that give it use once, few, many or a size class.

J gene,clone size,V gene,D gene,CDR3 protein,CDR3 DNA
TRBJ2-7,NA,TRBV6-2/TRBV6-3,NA,CASNQRFYEQYF,TGTGCCAGCAATCAACGGTTCTACGAGCAGTACTTC
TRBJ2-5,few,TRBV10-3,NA,CAINDGPQETQYF,TGTGCCATCAATGACGGGCCACAAGAGACCCAGTACTTC
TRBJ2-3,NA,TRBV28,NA,CASNWDGTDTQYF,TGTGCCAGCAATTGGGACGGCACAGATACGCAGTATTTT
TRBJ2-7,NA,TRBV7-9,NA,CASSEVGTNEQYF,TGTGCCAGCAGTGAGGTGGGGACCAACGAGCAGTACTTC
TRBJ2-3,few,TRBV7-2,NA,CASSFFGTDTQYF,TGTGCCAGCAGCTTTTTTGGCACAGATACGCAGTATTTT
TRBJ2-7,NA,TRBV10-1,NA,CASSSLTGGNYEQYF,TGCGCCAGCAGTTCGTTAACGGGGGGCAACTACGAGCAGTACTTC
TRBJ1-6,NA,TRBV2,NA,CASKGPRYNSPLHF,TGTGCCAGCAAGGGCCCCCGTTATAATTCACCCCTCCACTTT
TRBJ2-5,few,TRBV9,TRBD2,CASSGSGGKETQYF,TGTGCCAGCAGCGGGAGCGGGGGGAAAGAGACCCAGTACTTC
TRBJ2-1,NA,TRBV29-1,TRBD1,CSVEGRDSSYNEQFF,TGCAGCGTTGAAGGCCGGGACAGCTCCTACAATGAGCAGTTCTTC
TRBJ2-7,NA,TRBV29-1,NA,CSVDIAGYEQYF,TGCAGCGTTGATATCGCGGGGTACGAGCAGTACTTC
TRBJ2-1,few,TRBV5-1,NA,CASSLRGPSDNEQFF,TGCGCCAGCAGCTTGAGGGGCCCCTCCGACAATGAGCAGTTCTTC
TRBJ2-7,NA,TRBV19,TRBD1,CASSPGTGRAYEQYF,TGTGCCAGTAGTCCCGGGACAGGGAGGGCCTACGAGCAGTACTTC
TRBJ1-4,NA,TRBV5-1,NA,CASSLTGGQGGREKLFF,TGCGCCAGCAGCTTGACTGGGGGCCAAGGAGGGCGTGAAAAACTGTTTTTT
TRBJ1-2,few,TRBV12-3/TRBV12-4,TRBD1,CASSLIGTGSFYGYTF,TGTGCCAGCAGTTTAATAGGGACAGGATCCTTCTATGGCTACACCTTC
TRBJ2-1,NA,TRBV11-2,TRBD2,CASSSEAGAYNEQFF,TGTGCCAGCAGCTCCGAAGCGGGGGCCTACAATGAGCAGTTCTTC
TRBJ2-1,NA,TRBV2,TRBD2,CASTNLAGGRDEQFF,TGTGCCAGCACTAATCTAGCGGGGGGCCGGGATGAGCAGTTCTTC
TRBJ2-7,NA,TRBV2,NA,CASSEISGFYEQYF,TGTGCCAGCAGTGAGATTAGCGGATTCTACGAGCAGTACTTC
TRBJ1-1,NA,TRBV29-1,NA,CSVADTEAFF,TGCAGCGTCGCCGACACTGAAGCTTTCTTT
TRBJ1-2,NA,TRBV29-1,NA,CSVVLSQVGPYGYTF,TGCAGCGTTGTCCTTTCACAGGTTGGACCTTATGGCTACACCTTC
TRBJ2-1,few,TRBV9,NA,CASSVASDPSHWDEQFF,TGTGCCAGCAGCGTAGCTTCCGACCCCTCCCACTGGGATGAGCAGTTCTTC
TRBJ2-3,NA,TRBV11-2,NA,CASSPTQGGGGTDTQYF,TGTGCCAGCAGCCCGACCCAGGGGGGTGGGGGGACAGATACGCAGTATTTT
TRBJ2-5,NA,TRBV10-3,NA,CAISPGRNQETQYF,TGTGCCATCAGTCCCGGACGAAATCAAGAGACCCAGTACTTC
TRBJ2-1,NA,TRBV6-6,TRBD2,CANTYEAGPNNEQFF,TGTGCCAACACCTACGAAGCGGGGCCTAACAATGAGCAGTTCTTC
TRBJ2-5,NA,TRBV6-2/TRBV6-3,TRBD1,CASSYPTGGLQETQYF,TGTGCCAGCAGTTACCCCACAGGGGGTCTACAAGAGACCCAGTACTTC
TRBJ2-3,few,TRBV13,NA,CASSFSQGPDTQYF,TGTGCCAGCAGCTTCTCCCAGGGCCCAGATACGCAGTATTTT
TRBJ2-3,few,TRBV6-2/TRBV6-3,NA,CASSYYDRRTDTQYF,TGTGCCAGCAGCTACTACGATCGGCGCACAGATACGCAGTATTTT
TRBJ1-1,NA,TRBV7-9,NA,CASSLGGDYTEAFF,TGTGCCAGCAGCTTGGGAGGTGACTACACTGAAGCTTTCTTT
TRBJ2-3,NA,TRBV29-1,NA,CSVAKSTDTQYF,TGCAGCGTTGCCAAGAGCACAGATACGCAGTATTTT
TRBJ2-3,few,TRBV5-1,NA,CASRLISSTDTQYF,TGCGCCAGTCGACTTATTTCTAGCACAGATACGCAGTATTTT
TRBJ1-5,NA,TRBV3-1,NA,CASSQQTSNQPQHF,TGTGCCAGCAGCCAACAAACTAGCAATCAGCCCCAGCATTTT
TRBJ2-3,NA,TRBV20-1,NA,CSARMTGGTDTQYF,TGCAGTGCTAGGATGACGGGGGGCACAGATACGCAGTATTTT
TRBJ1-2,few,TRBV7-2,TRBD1,CASSPYRGDYGYTF,TGTGCCAGCAGCCCGTACAGGGGTGACTATGGCTACACCTTC
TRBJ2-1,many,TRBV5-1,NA,CASSLVGGDNEQFF,TGCGCCAGCAGCTTGGTAGGTGGGGACAATGAGCAGTTCTTC
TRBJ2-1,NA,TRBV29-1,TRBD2,CSAGGDHYNEQFF,TGCAGCGCCGGGGGGGACCACTACAATGAGCAGTTCTTC
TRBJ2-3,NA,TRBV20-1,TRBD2,CSAKNYRTSGGTDTQYF,TGCAGTGCTAAAAACTATCGGACTAGCGGGGGCACAGATACGCAGTATTTT
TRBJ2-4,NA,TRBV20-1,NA,CSASDLAKNIQYF,TGCAGTGCTAGTGATCTAGCCAAAAACATTCAGTACTTC
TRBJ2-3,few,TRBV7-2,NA,CASSYNPGQTDTQYF,TGTGCCAGCAGCTATAATCCCGGACAGACAGATACGCAGTATTTT
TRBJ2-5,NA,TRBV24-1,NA,CATSDPTDRPGYNEQYF,TGTGCCACCAGTGATCCAACGGACAGACCTGGTTACAATGAGCAGTACTTC
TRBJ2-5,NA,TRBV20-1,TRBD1,CSARDPKQGAKTQYF,TGCAGTGCTAGGGACCCGAAGCAGGGGGCGAAGACCCAGTACTTC
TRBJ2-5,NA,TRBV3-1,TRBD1,CASSNDRGEGTQYF,TGTGCCAGCAGCAACGACAGGGGAGAAGGGACCCAGTACTTC
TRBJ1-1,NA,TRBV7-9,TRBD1,CASSSGQSDEAFF,TGTGCCAGCAGCTCGGGACAGAGCGACGAAGCTTTCTTT
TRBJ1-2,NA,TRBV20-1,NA,CSATPPQGGLVGYTF,TGCAGTGCCACGCCCCCCCAGGGAGGGCTCGTAGGCTACACCTTC
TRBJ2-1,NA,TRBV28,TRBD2,CASRLAGNEQFF,TGTGCCAGCAGACTAGCGGGCAATGAGCAGTTCTTC
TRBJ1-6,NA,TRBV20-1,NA,CSARPTVSNSPLHF,TGCAGTGCTCGACCGACTGTATCAAATTCACCCCTCCACTTT
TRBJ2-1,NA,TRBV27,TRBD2,CASSFGGFSGEQFF,TGTGCCAGCAGTTTCGGGGGGTTTAGCGGTGAGCAGTTCTTC
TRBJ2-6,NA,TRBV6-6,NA,CATGANVLTF,TGTGCCACTGGGGCCAACGTCCTGACTTTC
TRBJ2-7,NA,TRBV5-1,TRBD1,CASRVGDSYNEQYF,TGCGCCAGCAGGGTTGGGGACAGCTACAATGAGCAGTACTTC
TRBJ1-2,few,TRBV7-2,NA,CASSTRTAHGYTF,TGTGCCAGCAGCACACGGACAGCCCATGGCTACACCTTC
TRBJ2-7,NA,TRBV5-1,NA,CASSSGRALYEQYF,TGCGCCAGCAGCTCTGGACGGGCATTATACGAGCAGTACTTC
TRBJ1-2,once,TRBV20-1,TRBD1,CSATGTAVIPTYGYTF,TGCAGTGCAACCGGGACAGCCGTTATTCCCACCTATGGCTACACCTTC
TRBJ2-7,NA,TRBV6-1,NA,CASSAGSSYNEQYF,TGTGCCAGCAGTGCCGGGAGCTCCTACAATGAGCAGTACTTC
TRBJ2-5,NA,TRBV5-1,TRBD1,CASSTRQGRGSQYF,TGCGCCAGCAGCACCCGACAGGGACGAGGGTCCCAGTACTTC
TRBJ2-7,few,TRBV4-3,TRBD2,CASSPWEGNYEQYF,TGCGCCAGCAGCCCGTGGGAGGGGAACTACGAGCAGTACTTC